This T cell receptor (beta chain) comes out of a study of yellow fever vaccine responses in identical twins. The sample holds a few counts of this clonotype. V lost 3 bases and J lost 4, with 19 bases in between. This CDR3 spans 15 amino acids. CDR1 and CDR2 from the germline V gene are DFQATT and SNEGSKA (reference sequence). Using its own MiXCR run on the RT-PCR reads, TCRdb lists one record per CDR3 protein. The table lists around 1,700 distinct CDR3 sequences, over 65% of them singletons. The chain uses TRBV20-1 and TRBJ2-7; D tentatively reads TRBD1 or TRBD2 (5 bases each). Sample: T cells from blood (PBMCs), unsorted or a sorted subset (not recorded which), taken before or after yellow fever vaccination (not recorded which). This clonotype was sampled from a woman aged 18-30 years who received the yellow fever vaccine. CDR3 nucleotides: TGCAGTGCTAGTTCCAGGGAGCGACTCATTTACGAGCAGTACTTC. This gives the protein CSASSRERLIYEQYF.